This TCR beta chain derives from a study of persistence of HIV-infected CD4 T cells. Findings and limits, study-wide: Proviral oligoclonality tracked with TCR oligoclonality within the same sorted cells.

In the case of this clone: Its specificity is not known.

This was the immunoSEQ version 4 assay in survey mode. The protocol was immunoSEQ multiplex PCR, while the TCRdb copy is restricted to in-frame clones and leaves out a portion. The data hold 45,000 or so clones, with approximately 90% observed a single time. Germline CDR1 ENHRY, CDR2 SYGVKD. V was clipped by 10 bases and J by 4 bases, with 20 bases between them. This CDR3 comprises 14 residues. This nonspecific control used anti-CD3/anti-CD28 bead stimulation of CD4+ T cells. Sorting selected CD4+ T cells upregulating both CD40 ligand and CD69. Adults with HIV-1 started suppressive ART while chronically infected.

Specimen: CD4+ T cells sorted from PBMCs after approximately 19-hour stimulation, collected from a patient who received antiretroviral therapy. This clonotype originated in an adult woman with HIV who was CMV-seropositive. The chain links TRBV10-3 to TRBJ2-7, with D perhaps TRBD1 (6 bases). The CDR3 coding sequence is TGTGCCACCAACAGGGCAGGGTCCTCTTACGAGCAGTACTTC. Encoded protein: CATNRAGSSYEQYF.